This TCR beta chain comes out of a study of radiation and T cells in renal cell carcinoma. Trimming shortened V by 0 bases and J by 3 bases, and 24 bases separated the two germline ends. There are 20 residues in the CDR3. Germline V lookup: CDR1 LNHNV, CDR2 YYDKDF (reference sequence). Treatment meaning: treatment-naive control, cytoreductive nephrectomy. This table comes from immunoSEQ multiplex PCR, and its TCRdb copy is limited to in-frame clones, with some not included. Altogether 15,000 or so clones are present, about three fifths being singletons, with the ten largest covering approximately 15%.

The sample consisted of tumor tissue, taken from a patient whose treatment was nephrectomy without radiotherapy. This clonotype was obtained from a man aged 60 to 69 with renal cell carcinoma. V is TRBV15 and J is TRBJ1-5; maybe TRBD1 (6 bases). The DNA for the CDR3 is TGTGCCACCAGCAGAGACCTCCCCCAGTACAGGGCCGGTTACAATCAGCCCCAGCATTTT. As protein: CATSRDLPQYRAGYNQPQHF.